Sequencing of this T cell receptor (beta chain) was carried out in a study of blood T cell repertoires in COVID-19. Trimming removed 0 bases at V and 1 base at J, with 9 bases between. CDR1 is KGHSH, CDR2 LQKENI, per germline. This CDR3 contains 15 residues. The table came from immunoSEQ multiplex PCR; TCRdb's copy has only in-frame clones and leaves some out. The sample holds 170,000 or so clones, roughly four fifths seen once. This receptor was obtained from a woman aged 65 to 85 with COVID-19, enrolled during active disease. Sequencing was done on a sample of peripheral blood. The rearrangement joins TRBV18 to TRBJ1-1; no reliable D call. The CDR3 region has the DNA TGTGCCAGCTCACCACCGGGGAGACAGAACACTGAAGCTTTCTTT. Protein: CASSPPGRQNTEAFF.